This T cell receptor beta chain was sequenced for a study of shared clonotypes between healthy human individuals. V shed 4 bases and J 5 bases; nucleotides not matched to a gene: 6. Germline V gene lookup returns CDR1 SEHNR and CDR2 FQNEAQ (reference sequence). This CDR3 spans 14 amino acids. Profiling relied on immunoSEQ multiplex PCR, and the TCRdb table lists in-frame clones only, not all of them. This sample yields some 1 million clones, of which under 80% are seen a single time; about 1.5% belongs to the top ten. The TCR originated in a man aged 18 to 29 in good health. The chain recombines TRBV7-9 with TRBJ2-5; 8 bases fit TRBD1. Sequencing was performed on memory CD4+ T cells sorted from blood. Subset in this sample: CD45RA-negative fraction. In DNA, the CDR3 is TGTGCCAGCAGCTCCGGGACAGGCTATGAGACCCAGTACTTC. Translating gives CASSSGTGYETQYF.